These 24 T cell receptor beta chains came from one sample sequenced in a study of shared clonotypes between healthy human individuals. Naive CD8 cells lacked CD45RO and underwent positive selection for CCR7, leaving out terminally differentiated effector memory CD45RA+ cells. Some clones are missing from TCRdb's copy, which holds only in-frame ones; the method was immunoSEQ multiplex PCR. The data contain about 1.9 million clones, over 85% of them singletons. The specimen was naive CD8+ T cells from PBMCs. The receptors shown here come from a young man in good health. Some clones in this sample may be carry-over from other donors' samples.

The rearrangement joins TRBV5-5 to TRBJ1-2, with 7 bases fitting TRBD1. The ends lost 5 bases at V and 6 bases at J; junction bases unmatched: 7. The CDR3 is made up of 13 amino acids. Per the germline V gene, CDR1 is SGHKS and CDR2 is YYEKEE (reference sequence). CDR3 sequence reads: CASRDQGVDGYTF. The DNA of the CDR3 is TGTGCCAGCAGAGATCAGGGGGTTGATGGCTACACCTTC. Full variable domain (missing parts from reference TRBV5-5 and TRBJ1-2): DAGVTQSPTHLIKTRGQQVTLRCSPISGHKSVSWYQQVLGQGPQFIFQYYEKEERGRGNFPDRFSARQFPNYSSELNVNALLLGDSALYLCASRDQGVDGYTFGSGTRLTVV.

CDR3 residues: CASRDQGTNEKLFF. DNA of the CDR3: TGTGCCAGCAGGGACCAAGGGACTAATGAAAAACTGTTTTTT. The gene calls are TRBV27 and TRBJ1-4; D ambiguous. CDR3 length: 14 residues. V lost 6 bases and J lost 2, with 10 bases in between. The germline V gene encodes CDR1 MNHEY and CDR2 SMNVEV (reference sequence).

The CDR3: CASREKGEQFF. The CDR3 DNA reads TGTGCCAGTAGAGAGAAGGGTGAGCAGTTCTTC. The rearrangement joins TRBV19 to TRBJ2-1; D remains unclear. The CDR3 extends over 11 amino acids. The germline V and J ends were trimmed by 6 bases and 9 bases, with 9 bases remaining between them. Germline CDR1 LNHDA, CDR2 SQIVND (reference sequence).

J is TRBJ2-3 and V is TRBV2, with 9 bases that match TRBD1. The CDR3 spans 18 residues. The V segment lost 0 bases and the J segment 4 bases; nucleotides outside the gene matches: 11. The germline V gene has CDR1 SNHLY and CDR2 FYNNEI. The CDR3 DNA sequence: TGTGCCAGCAGTGAAGCGCTCGTGGGACAGGGCCTATCAGATACGCAGTATTTT. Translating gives CASSEALVGQGLSDTQYF.

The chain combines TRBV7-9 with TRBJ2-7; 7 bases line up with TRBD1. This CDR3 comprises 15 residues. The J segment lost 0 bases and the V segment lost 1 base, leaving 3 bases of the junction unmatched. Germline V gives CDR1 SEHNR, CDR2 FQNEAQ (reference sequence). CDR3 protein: CASSLEGTDSYEQYF. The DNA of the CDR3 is TGTGCCAGCAGCTTAGAAGGGACAGACTCCTACGAGCAGTACTTC.

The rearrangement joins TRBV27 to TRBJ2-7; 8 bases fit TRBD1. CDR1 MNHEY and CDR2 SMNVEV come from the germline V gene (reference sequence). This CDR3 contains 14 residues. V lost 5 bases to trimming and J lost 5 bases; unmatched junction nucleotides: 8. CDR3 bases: TGTGCCAGCAGTCGGGACAGGCCGGACCACGAGCAGTACTTC. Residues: CASSRDRPDHEQYF.

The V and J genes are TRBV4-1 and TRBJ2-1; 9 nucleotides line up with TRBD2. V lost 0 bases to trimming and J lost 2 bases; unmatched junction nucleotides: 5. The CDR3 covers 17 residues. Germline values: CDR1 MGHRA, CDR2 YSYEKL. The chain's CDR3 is CASSQDFPSGTYNEQFF. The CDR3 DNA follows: TGCGCCAGCAGCCAAGATTTCCCTAGCGGGACCTACAATGAGCAGTTCTTC.

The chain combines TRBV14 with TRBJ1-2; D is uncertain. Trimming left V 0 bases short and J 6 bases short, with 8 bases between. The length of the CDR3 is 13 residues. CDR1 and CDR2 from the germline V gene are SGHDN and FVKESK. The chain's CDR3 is CASSQEWVHGYTF. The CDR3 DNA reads TGTGCCAGCAGCCAAGAATGGGTTCATGGCTACACCTTC.

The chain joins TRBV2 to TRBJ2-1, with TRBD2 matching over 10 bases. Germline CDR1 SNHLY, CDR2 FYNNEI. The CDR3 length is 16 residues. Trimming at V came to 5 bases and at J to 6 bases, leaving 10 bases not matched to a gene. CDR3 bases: TGTGCCAGCAGTCCTTCAACTAGCGGGATTTCCAATGAGCAGTTCTTC. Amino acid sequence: CASSPSTSGISNEQFF.

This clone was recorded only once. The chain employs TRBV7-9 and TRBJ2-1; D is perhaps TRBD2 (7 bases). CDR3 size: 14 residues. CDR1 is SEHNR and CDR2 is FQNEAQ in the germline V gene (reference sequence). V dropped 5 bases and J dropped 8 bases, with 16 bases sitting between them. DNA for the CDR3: TGTGCCAGCAGCCCGACCCGGGGGGCGGATGAGCAGTTCTTC. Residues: CASSPTRGADEQFF.

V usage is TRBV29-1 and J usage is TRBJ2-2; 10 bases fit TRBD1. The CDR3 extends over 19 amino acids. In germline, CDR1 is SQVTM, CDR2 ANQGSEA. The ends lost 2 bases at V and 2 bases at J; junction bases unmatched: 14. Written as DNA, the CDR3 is TGCAGCGTTGAATCAGGATGGGGGACAGGGGTGGGTAACACCGGGGAGCTGTTTTTT. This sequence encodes CSVESGWGTGVGNTGELFF.

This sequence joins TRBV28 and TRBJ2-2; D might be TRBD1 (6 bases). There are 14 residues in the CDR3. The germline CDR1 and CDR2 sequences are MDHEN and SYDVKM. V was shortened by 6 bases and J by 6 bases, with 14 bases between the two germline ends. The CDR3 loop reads CASSLQGSAGELFF. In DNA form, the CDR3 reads TGTGCCAGCAGCCTCCAGGGGTCCGCCGGGGAGCTGTTTTTT.

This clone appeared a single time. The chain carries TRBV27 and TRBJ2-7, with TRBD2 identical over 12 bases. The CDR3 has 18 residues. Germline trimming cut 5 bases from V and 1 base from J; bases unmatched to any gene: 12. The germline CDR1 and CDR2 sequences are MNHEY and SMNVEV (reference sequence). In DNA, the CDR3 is TGTGCCAGCAGTAAGCCAACTAGCGGGAGGTTCGGGTCCTACGAGCAGTACTTC. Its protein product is CASSKPTSGRFGSYEQYF.

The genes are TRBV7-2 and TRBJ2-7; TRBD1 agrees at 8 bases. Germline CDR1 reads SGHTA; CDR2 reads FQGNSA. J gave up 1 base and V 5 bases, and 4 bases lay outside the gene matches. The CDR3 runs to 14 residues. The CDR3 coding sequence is TGTGCCAGCAGCCCCCACAGGGGGTCCTACGAGCAGTACTTC. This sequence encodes CASSPHRGSYEQYF.

CDR3 protein: CASSQVPSGADTQYF. CDR3 nucleotide sequence: TGTGCCAGCAGCCAAGTCCCTTCAGGGGCAGATACGCAGTATTTT. The V and J genes are TRBV4-2 and TRBJ2-3, with D possibly TRBD1 on 6 matching bases. Trimming stripped 1 base from V and 4 bases from J, with 12 bases between. The germline gives CDR1 LGHNA, CDR2 YNFKEQ. The CDR3 length is 15 residues.

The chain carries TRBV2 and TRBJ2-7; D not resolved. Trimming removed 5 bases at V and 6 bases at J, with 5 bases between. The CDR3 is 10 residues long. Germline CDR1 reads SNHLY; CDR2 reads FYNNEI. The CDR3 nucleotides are TGTGCCAGCAGTTGGCGCGAGCAGTACTTC. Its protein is CASSWREQYF. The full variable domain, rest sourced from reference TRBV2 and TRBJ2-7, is EPEVTQTPSHQVTQMGQEVILRCVPISNHLYFYWYRQILGQKVEFLVSFYNNEISEKSEIFDDQFSVERPDGSNFTLKIRSTKLEDSAMYFCASSWREQYFGPGTRLTVT.

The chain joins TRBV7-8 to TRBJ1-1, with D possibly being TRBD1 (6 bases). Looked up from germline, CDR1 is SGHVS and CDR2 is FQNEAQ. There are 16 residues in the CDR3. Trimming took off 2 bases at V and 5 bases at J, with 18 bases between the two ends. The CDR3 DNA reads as TGTGCCAGCAGCTTAAGGGGGGCAGCCCTTGGGACTGAAGCTTTCTTT. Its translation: CASSLRGAALGTEAFF. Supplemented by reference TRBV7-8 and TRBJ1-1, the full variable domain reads GAGVSQSPRYKVAKRGQDVALRCDPISGHVSLFWYQQALGQGPEFLTYFQNEAQLDKSGLPSDRFFAERPEGSVSTLKIQRTQQEDSAVYLCASSLRGAALGTEAFFGQGTRLTVV.

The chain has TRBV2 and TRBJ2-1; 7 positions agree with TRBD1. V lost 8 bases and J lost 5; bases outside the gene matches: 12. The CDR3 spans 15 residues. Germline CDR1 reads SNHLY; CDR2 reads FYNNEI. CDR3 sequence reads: CASRRQGWSDNEQFF. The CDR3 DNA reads TGTGCCAGCCGGCGACAGGGATGGTCGGACAATGAGCAGTTCTTC. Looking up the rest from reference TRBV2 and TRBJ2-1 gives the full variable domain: EPEVTQTPSHQVTQMGQEVILRCVPISNHLYFYWYRQILGQKVEFLVSFYNNEISEKSEIFDDQFSVERPDGSNFTLKIRSTKLEDSAMYFCASRRQGWSDNEQFFGPGTRLTVL.

The CDR3 reads CASSEFRDSQETQYF. CDR3 in DNA: TGTGCCAGCAGTGAATTTAGGGACAGCCAAGAGACCCAGTACTTC. The chain combines TRBV25-1 with TRBJ2-5, with TRBD1 matching over 7 bases. The V and J ends lost 1 base and 1 base, in that order; junction bases with no gene match: 3. The V gene's germline CDR1 is MGHDK and CDR2 SYGVNS. The CDR3 spans 15 residues.

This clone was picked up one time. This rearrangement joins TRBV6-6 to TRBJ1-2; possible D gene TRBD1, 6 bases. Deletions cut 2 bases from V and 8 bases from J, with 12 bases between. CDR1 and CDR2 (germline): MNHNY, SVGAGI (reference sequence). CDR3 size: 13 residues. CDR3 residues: CASSYTSGDGYTF. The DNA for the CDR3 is TGTGCCAGCAGTTACACCTCAGGGGACGGCTACACCTTC.

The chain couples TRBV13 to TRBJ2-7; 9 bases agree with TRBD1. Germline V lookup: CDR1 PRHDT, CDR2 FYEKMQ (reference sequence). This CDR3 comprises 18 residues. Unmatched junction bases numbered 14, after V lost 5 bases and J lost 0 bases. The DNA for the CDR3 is TGTGCCAGCAGCGACAGAAGTACCGGGACAGGGTTCTCCTACGAGCAGTACTTC. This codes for CASSDRSTGTGFSYEQYF. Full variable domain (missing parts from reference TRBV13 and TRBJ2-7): AAGVIQSPRHLIKEKRETATLKCYPIPRHDTVYWYQQGPGQDPQFLISFYEKMQSDKGSIPDRFSAQQFSDYHSELNMSSLELGDSALYFCASSDRSTGTGFSYEQYFGPGTRLTVT.

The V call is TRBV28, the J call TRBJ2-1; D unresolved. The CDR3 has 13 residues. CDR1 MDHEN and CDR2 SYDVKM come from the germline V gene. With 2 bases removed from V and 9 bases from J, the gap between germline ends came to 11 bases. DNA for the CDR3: TGTGCCAGCAGTTTAAGGCCTTGGGTTGAGCAGTTCTTC. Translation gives CASSLRPWVEQFF.

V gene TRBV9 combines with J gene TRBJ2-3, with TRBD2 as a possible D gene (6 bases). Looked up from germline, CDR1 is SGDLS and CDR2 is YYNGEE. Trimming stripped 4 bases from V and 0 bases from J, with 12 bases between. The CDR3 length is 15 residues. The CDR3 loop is CASSPGDFSTDTQYF. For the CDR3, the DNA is TGTGCCAGCAGCCCCGGGGACTTTAGCACAGATACGCAGTATTTT.

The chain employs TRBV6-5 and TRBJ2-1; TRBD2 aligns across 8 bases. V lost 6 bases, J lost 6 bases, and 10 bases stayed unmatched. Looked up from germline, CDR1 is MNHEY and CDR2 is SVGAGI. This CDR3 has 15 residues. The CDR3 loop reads CASSPPSGGVNEQFF. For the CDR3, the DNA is TGTGCCAGCAGCCCACCTTCGGGGGGGGTCAATGAGCAGTTCTTC.